This TCR beta chain was identified in a study of CD8 T cells in Susac syndrome. Controls matched for sex and age were healthy donors. RNA amounts of roughly 0.5 to 1 ug underwent reverse transcription with random hexamers. A single record per CDR3 protein comes from TCRdb applying MiXCR to the immunoSEQ multiplex PCR reads. The table has 160,000 or so distinct CDR3 sequences, 92% seen once. The ends were cut back, 4 bases at V and 3 bases at J, with 11 bases in the middle. CDR1 is SEHNR, CDR2 FQNEAQ, per germline (reference sequence). The CDR3 has 14 amino acids. This receptor was taken from a human donor in good health. Sequences were obtained from CD4+ T cells from PBMCs. The chain is built from TRBV7-9 and TRBJ2-3; D perhaps matches TRBD2 (5 bases). Written as DNA, the CDR3 is TGTGCCAGCAGCTCCTCCGGGGTGACAGATACGCAGTATTTT. It encodes CASSSSGVTDTQYF.